Below, one T cell receptor beta chain is given with its context. These data are taken from a study of blood T cell repertoires in COVID-19. Trimming removed 3 bases from V and 5 bases from J, with 11 bases in between. CDR3 length equals 13 residues. CDR1 and CDR2 (germline): MDHEN, SYDVKM. Profiling relied on immunoSEQ multiplex PCR, and the TCRdb table lists in-frame clones only, not all of them. The sample contains some 400,000 clones, around 87% of which appear only once. The TCR originated in a man younger than 35 with active or convalescent COVID-19. The chain links TRBV28 to TRBJ2-7, with D tentatively TRBD1 (6 bases). The sequenced sample was peripheral blood. CDR3: CASSFPGVNEQYF. CDR3 sequence (DNA): TGTGCCAGCAGTTTCCCAGGGGTGAACGAGCAGTACTTC.